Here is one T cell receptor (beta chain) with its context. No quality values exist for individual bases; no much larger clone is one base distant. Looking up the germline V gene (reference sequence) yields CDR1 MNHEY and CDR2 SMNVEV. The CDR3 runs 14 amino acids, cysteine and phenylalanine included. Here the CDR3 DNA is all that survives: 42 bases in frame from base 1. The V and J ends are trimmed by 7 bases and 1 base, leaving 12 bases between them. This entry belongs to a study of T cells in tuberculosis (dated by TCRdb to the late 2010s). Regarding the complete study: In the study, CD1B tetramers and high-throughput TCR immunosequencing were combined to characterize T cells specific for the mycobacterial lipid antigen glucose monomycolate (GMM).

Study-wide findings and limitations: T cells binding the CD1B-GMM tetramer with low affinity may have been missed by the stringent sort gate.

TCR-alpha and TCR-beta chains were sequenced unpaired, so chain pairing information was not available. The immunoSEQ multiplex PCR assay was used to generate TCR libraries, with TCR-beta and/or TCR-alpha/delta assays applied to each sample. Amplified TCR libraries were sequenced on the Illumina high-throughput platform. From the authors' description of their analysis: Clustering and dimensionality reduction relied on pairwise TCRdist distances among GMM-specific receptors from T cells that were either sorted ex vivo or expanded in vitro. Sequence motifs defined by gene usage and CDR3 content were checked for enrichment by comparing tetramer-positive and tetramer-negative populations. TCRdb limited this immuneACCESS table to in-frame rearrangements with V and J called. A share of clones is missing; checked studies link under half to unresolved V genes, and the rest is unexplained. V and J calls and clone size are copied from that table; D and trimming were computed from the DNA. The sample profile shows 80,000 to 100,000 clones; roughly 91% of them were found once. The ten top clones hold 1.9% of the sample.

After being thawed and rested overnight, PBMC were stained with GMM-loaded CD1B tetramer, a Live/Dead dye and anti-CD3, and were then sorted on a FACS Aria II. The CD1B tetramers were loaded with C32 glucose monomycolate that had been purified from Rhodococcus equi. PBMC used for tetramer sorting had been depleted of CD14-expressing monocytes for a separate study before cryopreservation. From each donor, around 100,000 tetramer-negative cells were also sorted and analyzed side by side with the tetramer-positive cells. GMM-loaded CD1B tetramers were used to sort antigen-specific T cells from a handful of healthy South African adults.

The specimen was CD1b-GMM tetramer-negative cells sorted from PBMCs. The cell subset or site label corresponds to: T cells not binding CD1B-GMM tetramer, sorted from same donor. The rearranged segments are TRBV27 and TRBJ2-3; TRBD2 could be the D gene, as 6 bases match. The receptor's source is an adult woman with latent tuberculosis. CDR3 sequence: CASKVGGGTDTQYF. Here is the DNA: TGTGCCAGCAAGGTGGGAGGCGGCACAGATACGCAGTATTTT.